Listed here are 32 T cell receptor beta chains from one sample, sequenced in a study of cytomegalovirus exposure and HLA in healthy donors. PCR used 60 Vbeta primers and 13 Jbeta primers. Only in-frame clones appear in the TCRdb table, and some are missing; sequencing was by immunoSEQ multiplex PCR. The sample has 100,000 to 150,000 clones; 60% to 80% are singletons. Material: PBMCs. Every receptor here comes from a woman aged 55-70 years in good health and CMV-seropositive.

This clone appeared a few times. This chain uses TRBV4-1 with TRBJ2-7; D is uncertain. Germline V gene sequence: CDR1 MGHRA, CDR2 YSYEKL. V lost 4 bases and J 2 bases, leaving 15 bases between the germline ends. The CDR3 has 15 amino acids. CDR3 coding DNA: TGCGCCAGCAGCCCAGGCCCGACCCCCGCCTACGAGCAGTACTTC. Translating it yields CASSPGPTPAYEQYF.

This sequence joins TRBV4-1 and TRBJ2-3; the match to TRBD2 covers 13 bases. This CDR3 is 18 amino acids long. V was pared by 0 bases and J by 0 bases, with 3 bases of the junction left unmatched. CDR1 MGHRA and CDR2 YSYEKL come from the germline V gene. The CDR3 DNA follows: TGCGCCAGCAGCCAAGAGGAACTAGCGGGGGGGAGCACAGATACGCAGTATTTT. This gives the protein CASSQEELAGGSTDTQYF.

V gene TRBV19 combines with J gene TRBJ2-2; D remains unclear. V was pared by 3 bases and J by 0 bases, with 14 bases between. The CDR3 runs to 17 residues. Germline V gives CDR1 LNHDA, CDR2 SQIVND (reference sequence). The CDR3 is CASSMTWQVTNTGELFF. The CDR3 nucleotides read TGTGCCAGTAGTATGACGTGGCAGGTGACGAACACCGGGGAGCTGTTTTTT.

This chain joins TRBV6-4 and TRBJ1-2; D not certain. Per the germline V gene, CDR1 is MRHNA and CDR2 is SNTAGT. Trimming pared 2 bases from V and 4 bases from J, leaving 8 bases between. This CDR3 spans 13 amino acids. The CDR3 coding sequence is TGTGCCAGCAGTGACCCGTCGGGCTATGGCTACACCTTC. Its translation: CASSDPSGYGYTF.

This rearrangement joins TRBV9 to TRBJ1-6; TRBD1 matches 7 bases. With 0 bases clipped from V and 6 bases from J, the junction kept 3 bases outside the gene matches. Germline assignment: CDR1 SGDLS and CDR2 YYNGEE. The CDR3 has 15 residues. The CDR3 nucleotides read TGTGCCAGCAGCGTAGTACCAGGGGGTAATTCACCCCTCCACTTT. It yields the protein CASSVVPGGNSPLHF.

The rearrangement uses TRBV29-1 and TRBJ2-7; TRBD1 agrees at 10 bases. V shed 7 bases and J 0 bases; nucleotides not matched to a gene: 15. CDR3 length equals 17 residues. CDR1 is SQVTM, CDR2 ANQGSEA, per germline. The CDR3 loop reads CSDIPISGTGASYEQYF. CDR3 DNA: TGCAGCGATATTCCGATCTCCGGGACAGGGGCCTCCTACGAGCAGTACTTC.

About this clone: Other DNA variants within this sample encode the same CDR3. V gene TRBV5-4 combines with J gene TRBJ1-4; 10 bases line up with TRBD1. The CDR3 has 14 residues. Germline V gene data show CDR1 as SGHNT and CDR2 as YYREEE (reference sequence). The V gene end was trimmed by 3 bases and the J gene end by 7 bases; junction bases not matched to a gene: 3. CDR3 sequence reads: CASSSGQGGEKLFF. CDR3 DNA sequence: TGTGCCAGCAGCTCCGGACAGGGGGGTGAAAAACTGTTTTTT.

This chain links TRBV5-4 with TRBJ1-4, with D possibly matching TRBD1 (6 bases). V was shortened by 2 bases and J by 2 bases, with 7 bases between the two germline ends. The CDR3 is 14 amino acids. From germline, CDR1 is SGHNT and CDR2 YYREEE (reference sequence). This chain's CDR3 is CASSFGQTNEKLFF. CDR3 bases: TGTGCCAGCAGCTTTGGACAGACTAATGAAAAACTGTTTTTT.

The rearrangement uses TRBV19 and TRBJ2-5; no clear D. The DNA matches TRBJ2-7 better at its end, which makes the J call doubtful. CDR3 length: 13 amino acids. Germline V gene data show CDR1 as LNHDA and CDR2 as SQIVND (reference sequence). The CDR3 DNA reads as TGTGCCAGTAGTATTAGACTCTCCTACGAGCAGTACTTC. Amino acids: CASSIRLSYEQYF.

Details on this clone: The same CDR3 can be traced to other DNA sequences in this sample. The CDR3 protein is CASSSGQNYGYTF. For the CDR3, the DNA is TGCGCCAGCAGCTCGGGACAGAACTATGGCTACACCTTC. This sequence joins TRBV5-1 and TRBJ1-2, with TRBD1 matching over 7 bases. Germline CDR1 is SGHRS and CDR2 is YFSETQ. The CDR3 is 13 amino acids. The V gene end was trimmed by 3 bases and the J gene end by 2 bases; junction bases not matched to a gene: 1.

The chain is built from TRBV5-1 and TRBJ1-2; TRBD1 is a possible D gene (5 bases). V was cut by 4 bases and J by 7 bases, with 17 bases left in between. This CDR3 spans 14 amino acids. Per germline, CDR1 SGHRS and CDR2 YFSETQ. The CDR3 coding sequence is TGCGCCAGCAGCCGGAACGTGGGGGGACCTGGCTACACCTTC. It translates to CASSRNVGGPGYTF.

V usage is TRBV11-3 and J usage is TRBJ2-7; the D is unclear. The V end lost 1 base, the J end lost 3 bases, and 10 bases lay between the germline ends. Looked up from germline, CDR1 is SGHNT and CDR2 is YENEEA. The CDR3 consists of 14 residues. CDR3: CASSLGPQDYEQYF. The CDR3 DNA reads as TGTGCCAGCAGCTTAGGGCCCCAGGACTACGAGCAGTACTTC.

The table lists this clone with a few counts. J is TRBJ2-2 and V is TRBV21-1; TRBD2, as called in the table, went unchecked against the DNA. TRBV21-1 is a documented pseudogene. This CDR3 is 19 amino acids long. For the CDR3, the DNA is TGTGCCAGCAGCAAAGGGGGCGGGATGAGGCTGGGCTCGGCCGGGGAGCTGTTTTTT. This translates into CASSKGGGMRLGSAGELFF.

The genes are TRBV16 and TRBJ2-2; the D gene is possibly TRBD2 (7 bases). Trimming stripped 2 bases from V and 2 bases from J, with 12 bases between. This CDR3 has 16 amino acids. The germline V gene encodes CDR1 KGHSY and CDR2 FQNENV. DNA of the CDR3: TGTGCCAGCAGCCAACTCCCGGGGGGCAACACCGGGGAGCTGTTTTTT. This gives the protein CASSQLPGGNTGELFF.

CDR3 loop: CASSLAGMNTEAFF. For the CDR3, the DNA is TGTGCCAGCAGCTTGGCAGGAATGAACACTGAAGCTTTCTTT. This chain connects TRBV7-3 to TRBJ1-1; no reliable D call. Germline CDR1 reads SGHTA; CDR2 reads FQGTGA. V lost 3 bases to trimming and J lost 0 bases, with 8 bases between them. The CDR3 contains 14 residues.

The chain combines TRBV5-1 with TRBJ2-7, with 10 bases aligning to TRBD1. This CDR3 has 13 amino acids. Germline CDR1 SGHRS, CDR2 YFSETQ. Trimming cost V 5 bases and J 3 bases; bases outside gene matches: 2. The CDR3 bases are TGCGCCAGCAGGACAGGGGGCGGCTACGAGCAGTACTTC. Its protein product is CASRTGGGYEQYF.

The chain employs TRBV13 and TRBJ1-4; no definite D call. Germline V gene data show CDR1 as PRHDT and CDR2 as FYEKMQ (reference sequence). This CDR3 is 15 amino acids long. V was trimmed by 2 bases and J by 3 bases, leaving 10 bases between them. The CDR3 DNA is TGTGCCAGCAGCTTACGTGGGCCGGCTAATGAAAAACTGTTTTTT. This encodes CASSLRGPANEKLFF.

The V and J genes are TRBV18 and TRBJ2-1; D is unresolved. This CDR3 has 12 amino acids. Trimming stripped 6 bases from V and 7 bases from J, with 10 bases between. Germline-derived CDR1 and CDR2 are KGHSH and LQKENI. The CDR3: CASSPTRNEQFF. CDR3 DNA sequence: TGTGCCAGCTCGCCCACCAGGAATGAGCAGTTCTTC.

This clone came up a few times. The CDR3 loop reads CAISAGGGNQPQHF. CDR3 in DNA: TGTGCCATCAGTGCGGGGGGAGGCAATCAGCCCCAGCATTTT. This chain connects TRBV10-3 to TRBJ1-5; D is perhaps TRBD1 (5 bases). The CDR3 consists of 14 residues. The V gene lost 4 bases and the J gene lost 2 bases, with 9 bases spanning the gap. The germline CDR1 and CDR2 sequences are ENHRY and SYGVKD.

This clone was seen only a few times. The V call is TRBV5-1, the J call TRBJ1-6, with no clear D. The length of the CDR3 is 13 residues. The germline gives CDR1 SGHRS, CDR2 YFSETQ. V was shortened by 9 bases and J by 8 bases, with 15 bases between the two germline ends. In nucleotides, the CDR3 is TGCGCCACGCGGGATGCTTTTTATTCACCCCTCCACTTT. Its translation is CATRDAFYSPLHF.

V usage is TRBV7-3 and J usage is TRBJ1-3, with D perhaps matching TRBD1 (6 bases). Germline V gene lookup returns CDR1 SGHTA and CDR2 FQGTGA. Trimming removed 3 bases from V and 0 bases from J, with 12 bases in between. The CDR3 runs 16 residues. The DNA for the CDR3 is TGTGCCAGCAGCTTGACAGGTCCCGTCTCTGGAAACACCATATATTTT. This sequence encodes CASSLTGPVSGNTIYF. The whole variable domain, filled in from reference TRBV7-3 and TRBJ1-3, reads GAGVSQTPSNKVTEKGKYVELRCDPISGHTALYWYRQSLGQGPEFLIYFQGTGAADDSGLPNDRFFAVRPEGSVSTLKIQRTERGDSAVYLCASSLTGPVSGNTIYFGEGSWLTVV.

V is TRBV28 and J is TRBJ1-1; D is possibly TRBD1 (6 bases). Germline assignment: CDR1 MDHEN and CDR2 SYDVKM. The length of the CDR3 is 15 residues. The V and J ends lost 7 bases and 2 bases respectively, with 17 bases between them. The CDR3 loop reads CASTFGGTLNTEAFF. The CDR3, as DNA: TGTGCCAGCACTTTTGGGGGCACACTCAACACTGAAGCTTTCTTT.

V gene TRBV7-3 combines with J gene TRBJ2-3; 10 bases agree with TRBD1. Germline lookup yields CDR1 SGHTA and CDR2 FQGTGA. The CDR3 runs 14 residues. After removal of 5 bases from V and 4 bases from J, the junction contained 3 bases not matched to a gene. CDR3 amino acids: CASSPGQGSDTQYF. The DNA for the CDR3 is TGTGCCAGCAGCCCGGGACAGGGGTCAGATACGCAGTATTTT.

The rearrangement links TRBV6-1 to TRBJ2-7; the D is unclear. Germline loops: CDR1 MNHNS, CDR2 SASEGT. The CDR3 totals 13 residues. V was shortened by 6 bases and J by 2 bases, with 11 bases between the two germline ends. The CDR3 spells CASRQPAPYEQYF. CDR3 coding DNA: TGTGCCAGCAGACAGCCTGCCCCCTACGAGCAGTACTTC.

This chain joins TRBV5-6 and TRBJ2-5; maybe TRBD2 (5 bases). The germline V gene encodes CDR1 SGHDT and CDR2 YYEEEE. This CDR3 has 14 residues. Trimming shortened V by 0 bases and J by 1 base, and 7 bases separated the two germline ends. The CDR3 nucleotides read TGTGCCAGCAGCTTGGTGGGGAGCCAAGAGACCCAGTACTTC. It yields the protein CASSLVGSQETQYF.

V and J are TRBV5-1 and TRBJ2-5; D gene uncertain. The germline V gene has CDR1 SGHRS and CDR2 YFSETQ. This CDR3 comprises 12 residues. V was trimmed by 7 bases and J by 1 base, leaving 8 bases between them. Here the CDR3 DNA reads TGCGCCAGCCGTGCCAGCCAAGAGACCCAGTACTTC. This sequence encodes CASRASQETQYF.

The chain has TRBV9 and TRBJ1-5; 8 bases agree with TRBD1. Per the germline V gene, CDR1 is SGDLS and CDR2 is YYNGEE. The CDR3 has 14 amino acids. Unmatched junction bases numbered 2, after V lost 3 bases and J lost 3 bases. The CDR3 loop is CASSETGDNQPQHF. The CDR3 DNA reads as TGTGCCAGCAGCGAGACAGGGGACAATCAGCCCCAGCATTTT.

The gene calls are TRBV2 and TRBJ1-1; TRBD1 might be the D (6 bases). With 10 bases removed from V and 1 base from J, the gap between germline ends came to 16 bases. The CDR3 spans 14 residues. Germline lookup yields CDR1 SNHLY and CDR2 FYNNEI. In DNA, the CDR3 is TGTGCCAACCCAGGACAGACCCAGAACACTGAAGCTTTCTTT. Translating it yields CANPGQTQNTEAFF.

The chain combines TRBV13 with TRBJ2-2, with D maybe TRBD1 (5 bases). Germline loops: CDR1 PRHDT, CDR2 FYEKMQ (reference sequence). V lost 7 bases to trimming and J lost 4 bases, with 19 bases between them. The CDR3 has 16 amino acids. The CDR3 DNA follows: TGTGCCAGCACCTTTGAACAGGCCCTGGGCACCGGGGAGCTGTTTTTT. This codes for CASTFEQALGTGELFF.

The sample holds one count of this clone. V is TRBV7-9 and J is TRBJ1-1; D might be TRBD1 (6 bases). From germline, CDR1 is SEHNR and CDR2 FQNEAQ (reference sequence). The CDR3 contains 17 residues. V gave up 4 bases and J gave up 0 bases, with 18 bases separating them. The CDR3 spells CASSSGQPLLMNTEAFF. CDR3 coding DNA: TGTGCCAGCAGCTCTGGACAGCCGTTATTAATGAACACTGAAGCTTTCTTT.

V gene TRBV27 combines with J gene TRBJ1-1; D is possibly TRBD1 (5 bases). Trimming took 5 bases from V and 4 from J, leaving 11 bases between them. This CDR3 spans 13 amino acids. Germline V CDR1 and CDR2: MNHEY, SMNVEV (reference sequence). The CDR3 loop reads CASSTIRATEAFF. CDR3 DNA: TGTGCCAGCAGTACCATCAGGGCCACTGAAGCTTTCTTT.

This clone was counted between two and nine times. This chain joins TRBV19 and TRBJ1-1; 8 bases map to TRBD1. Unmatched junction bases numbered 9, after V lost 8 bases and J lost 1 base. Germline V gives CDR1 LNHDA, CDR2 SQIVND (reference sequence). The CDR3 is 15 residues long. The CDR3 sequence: CASRLTGQENTEAFF. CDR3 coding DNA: TGTGCCAGTCGACTTACGGGACAGGAGAACACTGAAGCTTTCTTT.